This entry concerns a single T cell receptor beta chain. Antigen: not known. Method: immunoSEQ multiplex PCR; TCRdb's copy keeps in-frame clones and lacks some. The sample has around 150,000 clones, 90% seen once. Second doses at about 4 or about 12 weeks were pooled. This CDR3 spans 20 amino acids. This sample was taken from a study of T cell responses to AZD1222 COVID-19 vaccine. Study-level results: Repertoire samples came only from after the peak T cell response. Reports indicate that nearly half of spike-specific TCRs are directed at unmutated variant regions. Mostly white British, mostly female donors; authors suggested clonal diversity may be underestimated.

Sample: peripheral blood, taken 28 days after the second AZD1222 dose. This sequence joins TRBV21-1 and TRBJ2-1; the table assigns TRBD2, which was not confirmed against the DNA. TRBV21-1 is labeled a pseudogene. The receptor was isolated from an adult who received the AZD1222 COVID-19 vaccine. The CDR3 loop reads CASSNRTSGMAVWSYNEQFF. The CDR3 region has the DNA TGTGCCAGCAGCAATCGGACTAGCGGGATGGCGGTTTGGTCCTACAATGAGCAGTTCTTC.